The T cell receptor (beta chain) under discussion was sequenced for a study of vaccination and CD4 T cells after COVID-19. General study results and limits: Counts of SARS-CoV-2-reactive clonotypes had a median that went from roughly 21 to 40, a nonsignificant change. It was observed that, in convalescent patients, a median about 90% of reactive clones arose only post-vaccination.

Sequencing of cultured CD4+ T cell DNA used the Oncomine TCR Beta short-read assay. One entry per CDR3 protein, called by TCRdb with MiXCR from the PCR reads. This sample has about 7,000 distinct CDR3 sequences, with more than 45% found just once. The length of the CDR3 is 13 residues. Per germline, CDR1 SGHRS and CDR2 YFSETQ. The V end lost 2 bases, the J end lost 5 bases, and 10 bases lay between the germline ends. A note on this clonotype: Its antigen is undetermined.

The treatment: roughly ten-day PBMC culture with coronavirus spike peptide pools or control peptides (ViraFEST assay). CD4+ T lymphocytes from the unexposed donor were collected before the COVID-19 pandemic (2011-2018). Sequencing was done on a sample of CD4+ T cells from blood, cultured in vitro. The rearrangement links TRBV5-1 to TRBJ1-2; D call uncertain. This receptor was taken from a human donor in good health. CDR3 coding DNA: TGCGCCAGCAGCTTTCCCACGGAGTATGGCTACACCTTC. Amino acids: CASSFPTEYGYTF. The full variable domain, in which reference TRBV5-1 and TRBJ1-2 provide the parts outside the CDR3, is KAGVTQTPRYLIKTRGQQVTLSCSPISGHRSVSWYQQTPGQGLQFLFEYFSETQRNKGNFPGRFSGRQFSNSRSEMNVSTLELGDSALYLCASSFPTEYGYTFGSGTRLTVV.